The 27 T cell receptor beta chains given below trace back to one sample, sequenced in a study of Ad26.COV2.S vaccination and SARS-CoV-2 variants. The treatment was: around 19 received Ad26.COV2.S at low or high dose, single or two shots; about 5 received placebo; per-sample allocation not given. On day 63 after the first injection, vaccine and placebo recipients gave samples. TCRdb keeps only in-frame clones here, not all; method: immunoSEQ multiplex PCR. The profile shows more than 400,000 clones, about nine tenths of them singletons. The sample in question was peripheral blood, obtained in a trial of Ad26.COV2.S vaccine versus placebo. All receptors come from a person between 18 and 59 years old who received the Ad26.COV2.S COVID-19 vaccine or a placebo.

The CDR3 protein is CASSLEGEAVAQYF. The DNA for the CDR3 is TGTGCCAGCAGCTTAGAAGGGGAAGCGGTGGCCCAGTACTTC. The chain is built from TRBV7-8 and TRBJ2-5, with D perhaps being TRBD1 or TRBD2 (5 bases each). CDR3 length equals 14 residues. V lost 1 base to trimming and J lost 9 bases, with 15 bases between them. Germline V CDR1 and CDR2: SGHVS, FQNEAQ.

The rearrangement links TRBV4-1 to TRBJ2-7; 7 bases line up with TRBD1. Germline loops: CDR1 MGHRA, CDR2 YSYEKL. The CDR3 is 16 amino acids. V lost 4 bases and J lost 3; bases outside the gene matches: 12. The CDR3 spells CASSPIADRTHYEQYF. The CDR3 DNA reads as TGCGCCAGCAGCCCGATCGCGGACAGGACTCACTACGAGCAGTACTTC.

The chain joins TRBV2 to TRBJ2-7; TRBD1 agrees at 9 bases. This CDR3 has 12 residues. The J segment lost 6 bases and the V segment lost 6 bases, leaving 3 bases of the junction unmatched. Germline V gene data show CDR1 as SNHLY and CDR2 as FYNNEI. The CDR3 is CASRKDRGEQYF. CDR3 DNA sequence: TGTGCCAGCAGGAAGGACAGGGGCGAGCAGTACTTC. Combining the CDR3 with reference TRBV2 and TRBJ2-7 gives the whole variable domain EPEVTQTPSHQVTQMGQEVILRCVPISNHLYFYWYRQILGQKVEFLVSFYNNEISEKSEIFDDQFSVERPDGSNFTLKIRSTKLEDSAMYFCASRKDRGEQYFGPGTRLTVT.

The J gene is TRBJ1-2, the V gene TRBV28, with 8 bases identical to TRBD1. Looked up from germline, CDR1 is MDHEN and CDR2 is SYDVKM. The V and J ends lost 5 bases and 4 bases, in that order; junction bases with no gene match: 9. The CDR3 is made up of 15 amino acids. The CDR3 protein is CASSKRTGKVYGYTF. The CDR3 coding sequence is TGTGCCAGCAGTAAGCGGACAGGGAAGGTCTATGGCTACACCTTC.

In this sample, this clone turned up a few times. CDR3: CASSFLSGATEAFF. The DNA for the CDR3 is TGTGCCAGCAGTTTTCTGTCGGGGGCCACTGAAGCTTTCTTT. The rearrangement uses TRBV7-8 and TRBJ1-1; a weak D match, TRBD1 (6 bases). Germline values: CDR1 SGHVS, CDR2 FQNEAQ. The CDR3 runs to 14 residues. The germline V and J ends were trimmed by 6 bases and 4 bases, with 15 bases remaining between them.

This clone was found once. The chain's CDR3 is CASSLLLAGGRGLNNEQFF. CDR3 nucleotide sequence: TGTGCCAGCAGTTTACTGCTAGCGGGAGGCCGGGGATTGAACAATGAGCAGTTCTTC. This chain uses TRBV27 with TRBJ2-1, with 11 bases identical to TRBD2. The V and J ends lost 2 bases and 5 bases, in that order; junction bases with no gene match: 14. CDR1 is MNHEY and CDR2 is SMNVEV in the germline V gene (reference sequence). The CDR3 length is 19 residues.

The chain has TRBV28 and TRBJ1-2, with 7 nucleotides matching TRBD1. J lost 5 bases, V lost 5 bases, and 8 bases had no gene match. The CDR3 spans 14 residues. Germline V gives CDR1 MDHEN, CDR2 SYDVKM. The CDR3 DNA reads TGTGCCAGCAGTAGGACAGGAGTCTCATATGGCTACACCTTC. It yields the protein CASSRTGVSYGYTF.

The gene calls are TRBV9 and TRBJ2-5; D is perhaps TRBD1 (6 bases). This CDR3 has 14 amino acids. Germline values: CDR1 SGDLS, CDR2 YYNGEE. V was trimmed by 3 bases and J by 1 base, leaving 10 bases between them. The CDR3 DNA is TGTGCCAGCAGCGGAATGGACAGCCAAGAGACCCAGTACTTC. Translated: CASSGMDSQETQYF.

The CDR3 region is CASDPLEYLKETQYF. For the CDR3, the DNA is TGTGCCAGCGATCCTTTAGAGTACTTAAAAGAGACCCAGTACTTC. This chain joins TRBV6-5 and TRBJ2-5, with unresolved D. From germline, CDR1 is MNHEY and CDR2 SVGAGI. The CDR3 extends over 15 amino acids. The ends were cut back, 8 bases at V and 3 bases at J, with 19 bases in the middle.

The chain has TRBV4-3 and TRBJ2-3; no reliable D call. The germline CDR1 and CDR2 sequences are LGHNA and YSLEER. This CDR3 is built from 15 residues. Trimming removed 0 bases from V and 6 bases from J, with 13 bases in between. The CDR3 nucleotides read TGCGCCAGCAGCCAAGACCCCGGACCCTACGATACGCAGTATTTT. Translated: CASSQDPGPYDTQYF.

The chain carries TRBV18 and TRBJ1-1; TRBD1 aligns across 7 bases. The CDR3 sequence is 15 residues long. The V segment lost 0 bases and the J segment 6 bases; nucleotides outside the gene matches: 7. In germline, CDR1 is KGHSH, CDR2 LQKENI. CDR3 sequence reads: CASSPPQGLVAEAFF. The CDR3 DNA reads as TGTGCCAGCTCACCACCACAGGGGCTGGTCGCTGAAGCTTTCTTT. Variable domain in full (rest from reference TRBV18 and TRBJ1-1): NAGVMQNPRHLVRRRGQEARLRCSPMKGHSHVYWYRQLPEEGLKFMVYLQKENIIDESGMPKERFSAEFPKEGPSILRIQQVVRGDSAAYFCASSPPQGLVAEAFFGQGTRLTVV.

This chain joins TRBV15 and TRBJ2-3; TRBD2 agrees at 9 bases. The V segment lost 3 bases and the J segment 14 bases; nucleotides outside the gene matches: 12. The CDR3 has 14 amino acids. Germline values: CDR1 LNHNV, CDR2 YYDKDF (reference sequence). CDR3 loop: CATSRGTGREGRYF. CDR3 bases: TGTGCCACCAGCAGGGGTACAGGGCGGGAGGGCCGGTATTTT.

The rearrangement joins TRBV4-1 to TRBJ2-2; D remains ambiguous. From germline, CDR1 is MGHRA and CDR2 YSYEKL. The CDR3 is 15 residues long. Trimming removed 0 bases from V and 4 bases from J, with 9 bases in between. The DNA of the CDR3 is TGCGCCAGCAGCCAAGATAGGCTATTCACCGGGGAGCTGTTTTTT. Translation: CASSQDRLFTGELFF.

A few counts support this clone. In DNA form, the CDR3 reads TGTGCCAGCAGCCCTATTTCAACTAATGAAAAACTGTTTTTT. Its protein product is CASSPISTNEKLFF. The V call is TRBV7-2, the J call TRBJ1-4; no reliable D call. The CDR3 extends over 14 amino acids. V was shortened by 5 bases and J by 0 bases, with 7 bases between the two germline ends. From germline, CDR1 is SGHTA and CDR2 FQGNSA.

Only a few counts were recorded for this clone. The DNA of the CDR3 is TGTGCCACCAGTGATGGGGACACGCCGAACACCGGGGAGCTGTTTTTT. Its translation: CATSDGDTPNTGELFF. V gene TRBV24-1 combines with J gene TRBJ2-2, with D perhaps TRBD1 (6 bases). This CDR3 has 16 residues. Trimming cost V 3 bases and J 0 bases, with 10 bases left between them. Germline CDR1 and CDR2: KGHDR and SFDVKD.

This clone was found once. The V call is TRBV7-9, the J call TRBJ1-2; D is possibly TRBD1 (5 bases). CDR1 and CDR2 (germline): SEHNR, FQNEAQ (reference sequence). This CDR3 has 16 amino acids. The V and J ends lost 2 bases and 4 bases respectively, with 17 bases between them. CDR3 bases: TGTGCCAGCAGCTTAAGGGACCAAGGGGCAATCTATGGCTACACCTTC. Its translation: CASSLRDQGAIYGYTF.

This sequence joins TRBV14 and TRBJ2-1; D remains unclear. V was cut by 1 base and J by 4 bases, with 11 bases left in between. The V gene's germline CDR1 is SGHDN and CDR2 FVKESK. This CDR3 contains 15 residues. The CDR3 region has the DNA TGTGCCAGCAGCCAAGCGTTGGGTGGGTACAATGAGCAGTTCTTC. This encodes CASSQALGGYNEQFF.

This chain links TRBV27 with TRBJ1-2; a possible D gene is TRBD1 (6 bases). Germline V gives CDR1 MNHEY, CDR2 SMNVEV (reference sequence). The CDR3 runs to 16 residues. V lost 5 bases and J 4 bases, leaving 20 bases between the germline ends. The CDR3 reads CASSLRRGVSFYGYTF. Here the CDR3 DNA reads TGTGCCAGCAGTCTACGCAGGGGAGTCAGCTTCTATGGCTACACCTTC.

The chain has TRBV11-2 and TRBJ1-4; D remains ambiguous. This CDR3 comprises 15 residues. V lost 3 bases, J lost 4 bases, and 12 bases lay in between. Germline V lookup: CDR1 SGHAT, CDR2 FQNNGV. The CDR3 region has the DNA TGTGCCAGCAGCTTGGTGCCAGGACTTAATGAAAAACTGTTTTTT. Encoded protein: CASSLVPGLNEKLFF.

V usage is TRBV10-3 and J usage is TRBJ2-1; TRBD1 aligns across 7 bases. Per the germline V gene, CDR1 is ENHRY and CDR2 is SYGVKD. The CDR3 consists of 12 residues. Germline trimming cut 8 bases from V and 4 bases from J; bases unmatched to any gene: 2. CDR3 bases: TGTGCCATCGGGACAGAGTACAATGAGCAGTTCTTC. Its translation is CAIGTEYNEQFF.

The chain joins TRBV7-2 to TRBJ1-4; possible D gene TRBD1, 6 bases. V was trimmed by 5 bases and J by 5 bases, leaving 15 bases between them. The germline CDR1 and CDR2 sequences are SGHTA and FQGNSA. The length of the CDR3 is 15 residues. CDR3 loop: CASSLVGGINEKLFF. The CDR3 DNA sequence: TGTGCCAGCAGCCTGGTAGGGGGAATAAATGAAAAACTGTTTTTT.

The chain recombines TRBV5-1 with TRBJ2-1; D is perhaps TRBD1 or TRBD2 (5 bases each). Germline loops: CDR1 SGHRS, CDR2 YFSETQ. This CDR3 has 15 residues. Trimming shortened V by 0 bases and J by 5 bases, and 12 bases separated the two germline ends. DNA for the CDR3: TGCGCCAGCAGCTTGGGTAGGGGAGTTAACAATGAGCAGTTCTTC. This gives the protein CASSLGRGVNNEQFF. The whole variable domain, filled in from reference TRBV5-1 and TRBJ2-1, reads KAGVTQTPRYLIKTRGQQVTLSCSPISGHRSVSWYQQTPGQGLQFLFEYFSETQRNKGNFPGRFSGRQFSNSRSEMNVSTLELGDSALYLCASSLGRGVNNEQFFGPGTRLTVL.

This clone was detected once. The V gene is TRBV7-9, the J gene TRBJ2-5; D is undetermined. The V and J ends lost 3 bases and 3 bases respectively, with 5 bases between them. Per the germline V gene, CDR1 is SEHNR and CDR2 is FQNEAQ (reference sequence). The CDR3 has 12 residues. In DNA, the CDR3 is TGTGCCAGCAGCTTTCTAGAAGAGACCCAGTACTTC. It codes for CASSFLEETQYF. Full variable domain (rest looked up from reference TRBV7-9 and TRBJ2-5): DTGVSQNPRHKITKRGQNVTFRCDPISEHNRLYWYRQTLGQGPEFLTYFQNEAQLEKSRLLSDRFSAERPKGSFSTLEIQRTEQGDSAMYLCASSFLEETQYFGPGTRLLVL.

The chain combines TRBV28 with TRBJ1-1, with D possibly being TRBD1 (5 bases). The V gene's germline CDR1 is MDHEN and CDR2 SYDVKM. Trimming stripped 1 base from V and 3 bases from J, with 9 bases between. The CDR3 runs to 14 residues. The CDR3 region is CASSLSGWHTEAFF. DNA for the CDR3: TGTGCCAGCAGTTTATCAGGGTGGCACACTGAAGCTTTCTTT.

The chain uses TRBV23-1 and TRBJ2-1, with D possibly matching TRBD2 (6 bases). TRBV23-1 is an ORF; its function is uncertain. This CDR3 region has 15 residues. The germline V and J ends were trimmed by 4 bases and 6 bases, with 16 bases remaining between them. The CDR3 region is CASSRWDLGSNEQFF. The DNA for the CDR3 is TGCGCCAGCAGTCGATGGGACTTAGGGAGCAATGAGCAGTTCTTC.

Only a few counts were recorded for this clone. CDR3 protein: CASSLGTGGSFF. CDR3 in DNA: TGTGCCAGCAGCTTAGGGACAGGAGGATCTTTCTTT. The gene calls are TRBV11-2 and TRBJ1-1, with 7 positions matching TRBD1. The germline V gene has CDR1 SGHAT and CDR2 FQNNGV. This CDR3 is built from 12 residues. J was trimmed by 12 bases and V by 1 base; bases with no gene match: 5.

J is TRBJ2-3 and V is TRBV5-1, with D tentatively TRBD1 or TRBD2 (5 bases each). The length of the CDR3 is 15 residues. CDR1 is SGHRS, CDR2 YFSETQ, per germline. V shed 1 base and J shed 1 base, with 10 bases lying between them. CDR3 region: CASSLRGPGTDTQYF. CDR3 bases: TGCGCCAGCAGCTTGCGGGGACCCGGCACAGATACGCAGTATTTT.